A single sample gave rise to the 19 T cell receptor beta chains below, sequenced in a study of vaccination and CD4 T cells after COVID-19. No cognate antigen is known for these TCRs. Treatment: approximately 9-day PBMC culture with coronavirus spike peptide pools or control peptides (ViraFEST assay). The Oncomine TCR Beta short-read assay generated sequence data from the DNA of cultured CD4+ T cells. TCRdb ran MiXCR on the PCR reads and lists one entry per CDR3 protein. In the table there are about 12,000 distinct CDR3 sequences, more than 40% of which are singletons. The sample taken for sequencing was CD4+ T cells from blood, cultured in vitro. These receptors were collected from a human donor who had recovered from COVID-19.

This clonotype was counted a single time. V is TRBV7-3 and J is TRBJ2-5; no clear D. This CDR3 has 13 amino acids. Trimming pared 3 bases from V and 4 bases from J, leaving 9 bases between. Germline V CDR1 and CDR2: SGHTA, FQGTGA. The CDR3 here is CASSFTPGETQYF. CDR3 DNA: TGTGCCAGCAGCTTCACTCCCGGAGAGACCCAGTACTTC.

This chain uses TRBV12-3 or TRBV12-4 with TRBJ1-5; a weak D match, TRBD1 (5 bases). V lost 7 bases to trimming and J lost 4 bases, with 17 bases between them. The CDR3 consists of 15 residues. The CDR3 DNA reads as TGTGCCAGCACCCCGGGGCGGGGTTGGAATCAGCCCCAGCATTTT. Its translation is CASTPGRGWNQPQHF.

The gene calls are TRBV27 and TRBJ2-2, with 11 positions matching TRBD2. Germline loops: CDR1 MNHEY, CDR2 SMNVEV (reference sequence). V was clipped by 7 bases and J by 8 bases; unmatched bases: 6. The CDR3 consists of 14 residues. The CDR3 nucleotides read TGTGCCAGCATAACTAGCGGGAGCTGGGGGGAGCTGTTTTTT. Its translation is CASITSGSWGELFF.

This chain joins TRBV27 and TRBJ1-4, with 7 nucleotides matching TRBD1. Germline V CDR1 and CDR2: MNHEY, SMNVEV (reference sequence). Trimming cost V 6 bases and J 7 bases; bases outside gene matches: 11. The length of the CDR3 is 15 residues. In DNA form, the CDR3 reads TGTGCCAGCAGCAGTGACAGGGTGGAAAGTGAAAAACTGTTTTTT. This encodes CASSSDRVESEKLFF.

The V gene is TRBV20-1, the J gene TRBJ1-2; 9 bases are a match to TRBD1. V was pared by 2 bases and J by 0 bases, with 1 base of the junction left unmatched. Germline CDR1 DFQATT, CDR2 SNEGSKA (reference sequence). This CDR3 region has 14 residues. CDR3 protein: CSARRTGANYGYTF. For the CDR3, the DNA is TGCAGTGCTAGAAGGACAGGGGCTAACTATGGCTACACCTTC.

The chain joins TRBV18 to TRBJ2-7; D remains ambiguous. V lost 6 bases and J lost 0, with 9 bases in between. The CDR3 length is 13 residues. In germline, CDR1 is KGHSH, CDR2 LQKENI. The CDR3 coding sequence is TGTGCCAGCTCGCCTGGATTCTCCTACGAGCAGTACTTC. The encoded protein is CASSPGFSYEQYF. The entire variable domain, with the rest obtained from reference TRBV18 and TRBJ2-7, is as follows: NAGVMQNPRHLVRRRGQEARLRCSPMKGHSHVYWYRQLPEEGLKFMVYLQKENIIDESGMPKERFSAEFPKEGPSILRIQQVVRGDSAAYFCASSPGFSYEQYFGPGTRLTVT.

This chain links TRBV6-1 with TRBJ1-3; tentatively, D is TRBD1 (5 bases). Trimming left V 5 bases short and J 5 bases short, with 19 bases between. Germline values: CDR1 MNHNS, CDR2 SASEGT. CDR3 length equals 16 residues. CDR3 sequence reads: CASSRSQGIGRNTIYF. CDR3 nucleotide sequence: TGTGCCAGCAGTCGATCCCAGGGTATTGGGAGAAACACCATATATTTT.

This clonotype was found a few times. This chain connects TRBV10-3 to TRBJ2-7; 7 bases line up with TRBD1. V lost 0 bases, J lost 0 bases, and 8 bases stayed unmatched. CDR1 ENHRY and CDR2 SYGVKD come from the germline V gene. The CDR3 contains 17 residues. The CDR3 DNA is TGTGCCATCAGTGAGTCTATCGGGACAGAAACCTCCTACGAGCAGTACTTC. Encoded protein: CAISESIGTETSYEQYF.

The chain recombines TRBV7-3 with TRBJ1-6; 8 bases fit TRBD1. The CDR3 totals 14 residues. Germline trimming cut 3 bases from V and 7 bases from J; bases unmatched to any gene: 2. CDR1 is SGHTA and CDR2 is FQGTGA in the germline V gene. The CDR3 here is CASSLDRENSPLHF. In DNA, the CDR3 is TGTGCCAGCAGCTTGGACAGGGAGAATTCACCCCTCCACTTT.

This rearrangement joins TRBV11-2 to TRBJ2-4; D ambiguous. V was pared by 1 base and J by 10 bases, with 17 bases between. CDR1 and CDR2 (germline): SGHAT, FQNNGV. The CDR3 spans 15 residues. Here the CDR3 DNA reads TGTGCCAGCAGCTTAGCTGTACGCAACTCCGGGATTCAGTACTTC. This translates into CASSLAVRNSGIQYF.

The chain recombines TRBV29-1 with TRBJ2-7; the D is unclear. V was cut by 5 bases and J by 0 bases, with 5 bases left in between. Germline V gene data show CDR1 as SQVTM and CDR2 as ANQGSEA. The CDR3 spans 11 residues. The CDR3 DNA sequence: TGCAGCGTTTCTAGCTCCTACGAGCAGTACTTC. This codes for CSVSSSYEQYF.

The CDR3 region has the DNA TGTGCCAGCAGTTGGATGTGGGACACTGAAGCTTTCTTT. It encodes CASSWMWDTEAFF. This sequence joins TRBV6-5 and TRBJ1-1; D is unresolved. Germline CDR1 reads MNHEY; CDR2 reads SVGAGI. The CDR3 spans 13 residues. V gave up 4 bases and J gave up 3 bases, with 9 bases separating them.

The J gene is TRBJ2-1, the V gene TRBV10-1; no firm D call. Trimming stripped 7 bases from V and 9 bases from J, with 13 bases between. The CDR3 is made up of 12 amino acids. Germline CDR1 reads WNHNN; CDR2 reads SYGVQD (reference sequence). CDR3 nucleotide sequence: TGCGCCAGCAACGATGGGGATAGTGAGCAGTTCTTC. As protein: CASNDGDSEQFF.

This clonotype turned up a few times. CDR3 region: CAISEGRGANTEAFF. The DNA of the CDR3 is TGTGCCATCAGTGAGGGGAGGGGGGCGAACACTGAAGCTTTCTTT. The chain employs TRBV10-3 and TRBJ1-1; tentative D call: TRBD1 (6 bases). The CDR3 spans 15 residues. With 2 bases removed from V and 1 base from J, the gap between germline ends came to 11 bases. Germline lookup yields CDR1 ENHRY and CDR2 SYGVKD.

In the case of this clonotype: A much larger clone differs by one base, so this may be a read error. The CDR3 DNA sequence: TGTACCAGCAGTTACGCTTCTAGCTATGGGCAGTACTTC. This translates into CTSSYASSYGQYF. The chain joins TRBV6-5 to TRBJ2-7; a possible D gene is TRBD2 (5 bases). The CDR3 contains 13 residues. The germline V gene has CDR1 MNHEY and CDR2 SVGAGI.

The chain has TRBV7-9 and TRBJ2-1; 8 bases are a match to TRBD1. Germline trimming cut 3 bases from V and 4 bases from J; bases unmatched to any gene: 2. Germline CDR1 SEHNR, CDR2 FQNEAQ (reference sequence). There are 14 residues in the CDR3. The CDR3 loop reads CASSLGQVYNEQFF. CDR3 bases: TGTGCCAGCAGCTTGGGACAGGTTTACAATGAGCAGTTCTTC.

The genes are TRBV5-1 and TRBJ2-7, with 7 bases fitting TRBD2. CDR3 length: 15 residues. Germline values: CDR1 SGHRS, CDR2 YFSETQ. The junction had 7 bases not matched to a gene; V was cut back by 4 bases and J by 0 bases. The CDR3 coding sequence is TGCGCCAGCAGCCGGACTAGACCTCTCTCCTACGAGCAGTACTTC. It is translated as CASSRTRPLSYEQYF.

The rearrangement joins TRBV7-2 to TRBJ2-3; D is uncertain. Deletions cut 5 bases from V and 4 bases from J, with 13 bases between. This CDR3 spans 14 amino acids. Germline values: CDR1 SGHTA, CDR2 FQGNSA. CDR3: CASSPESSSDTQYF. The CDR3 DNA reads as TGTGCCAGCAGCCCGGAAAGTAGTTCAGATACGCAGTATTTT. Full variable domain (outside the CDR3, taken from reference TRBV7-2 and TRBJ2-3): GAGVSQSPSNKVTEKGKDVELRCDPISGHTALYWYRQSLGQGLEFLIYFQGNSAPDKSGLPSDRFSAERTGGSVSTLTIQRTQQEDSAVYLCASSPESSSDTQYFGPGTRLTVL.

The V call is TRBV27, the J call TRBJ2-2; D gene uncertain. The CDR3 consists of 15 residues. Germline CDR1 MNHEY, CDR2 SMNVEV (reference sequence). V was shortened by 2 bases and J by 4 bases, with 11 bases between the two germline ends. CDR3 DNA: TGTGCCAGCAGTTTACGATCGGGTAGCACCGGGGAGCTGTTTTTT. Residues: CASSLRSGSTGELFF.